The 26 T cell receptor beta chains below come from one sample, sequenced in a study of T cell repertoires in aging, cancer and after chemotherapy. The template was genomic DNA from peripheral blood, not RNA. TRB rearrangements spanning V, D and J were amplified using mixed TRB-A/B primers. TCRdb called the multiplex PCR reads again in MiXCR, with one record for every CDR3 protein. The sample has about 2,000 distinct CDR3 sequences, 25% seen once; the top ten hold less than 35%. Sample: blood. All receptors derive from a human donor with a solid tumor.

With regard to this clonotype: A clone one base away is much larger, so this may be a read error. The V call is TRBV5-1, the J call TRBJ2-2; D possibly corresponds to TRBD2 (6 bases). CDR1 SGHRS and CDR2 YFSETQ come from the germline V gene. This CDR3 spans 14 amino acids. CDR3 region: CSSSLYVDYGELFF. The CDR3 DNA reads TGCTCCAGCAGCTTGTACGTGGACTACGGGGAGCTGTTTTTT.

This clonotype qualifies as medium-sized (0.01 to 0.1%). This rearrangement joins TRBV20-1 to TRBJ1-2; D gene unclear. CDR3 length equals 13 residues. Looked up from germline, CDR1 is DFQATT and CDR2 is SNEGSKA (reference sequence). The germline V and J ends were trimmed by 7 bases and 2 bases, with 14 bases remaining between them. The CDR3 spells CSGMSSENYGYTF. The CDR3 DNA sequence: TGCAGTGGTATGAGTAGCGAAAACTATGGCTACACCTTC.

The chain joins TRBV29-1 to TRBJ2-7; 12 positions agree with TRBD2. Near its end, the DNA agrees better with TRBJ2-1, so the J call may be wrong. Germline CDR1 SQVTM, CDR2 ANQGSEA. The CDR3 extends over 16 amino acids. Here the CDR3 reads CSARTSGMSSYNEQFF. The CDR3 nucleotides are TGCAGCGCCCGGACTAGCGGGATGAGCTCCTACAATGAGCAGTTCTTC.

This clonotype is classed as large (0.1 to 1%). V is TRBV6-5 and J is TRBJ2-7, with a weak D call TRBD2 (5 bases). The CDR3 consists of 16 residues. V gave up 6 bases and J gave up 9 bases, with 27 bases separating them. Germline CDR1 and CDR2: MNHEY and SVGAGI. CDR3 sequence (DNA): TGTGCCAGCAGCCGCCTCTTCGGGGTGGGTAACGAAGGGCAGTACTTC. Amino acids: CASSRLFGVGNEGQYF.

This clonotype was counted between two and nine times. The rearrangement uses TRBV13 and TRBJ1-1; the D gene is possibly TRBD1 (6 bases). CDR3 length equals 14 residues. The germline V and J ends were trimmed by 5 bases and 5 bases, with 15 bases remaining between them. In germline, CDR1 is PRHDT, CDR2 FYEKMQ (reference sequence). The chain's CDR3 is CASSLGQFSTEAFF. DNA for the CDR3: TGTGCCAGCAGCCTCGGACAGTTTTCGACTGAAGCTTTCTTT.

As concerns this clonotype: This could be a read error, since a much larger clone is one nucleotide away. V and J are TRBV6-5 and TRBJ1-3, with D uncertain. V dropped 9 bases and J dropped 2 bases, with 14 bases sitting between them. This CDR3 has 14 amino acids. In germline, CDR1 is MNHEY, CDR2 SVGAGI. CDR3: CARSTSPAGNTIYF. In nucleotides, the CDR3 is TGTGCCAGAAGTACTTCCCCGGCTGGAAACACCATATATTTT.

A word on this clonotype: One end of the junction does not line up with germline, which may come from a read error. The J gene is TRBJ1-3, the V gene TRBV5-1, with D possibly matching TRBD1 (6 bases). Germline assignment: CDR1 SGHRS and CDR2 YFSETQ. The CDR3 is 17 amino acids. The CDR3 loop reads CASSTHGGGTSGNSIYF. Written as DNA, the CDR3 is TGCGCCAGCAGCACCCATGGGGGGGGCACCTCTGGAAACTCCATATATTTT.

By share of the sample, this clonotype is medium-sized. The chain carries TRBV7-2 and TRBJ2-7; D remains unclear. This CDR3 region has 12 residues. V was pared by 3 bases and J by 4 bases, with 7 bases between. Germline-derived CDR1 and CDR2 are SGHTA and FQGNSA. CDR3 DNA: TGTGCCAGCAGCTTTAATGATTACGAGCAGTACTTC. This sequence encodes CASSFNDYEQYF.

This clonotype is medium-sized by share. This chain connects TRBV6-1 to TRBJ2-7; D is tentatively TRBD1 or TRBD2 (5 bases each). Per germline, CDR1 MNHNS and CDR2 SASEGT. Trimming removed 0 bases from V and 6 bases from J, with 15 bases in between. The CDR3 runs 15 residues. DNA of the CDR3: TGTGCCAGCAGTGAAGCTTGGGTCAGGGAGCGCGAGCAGTACTTC. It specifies CASSEAWVREREQYF.

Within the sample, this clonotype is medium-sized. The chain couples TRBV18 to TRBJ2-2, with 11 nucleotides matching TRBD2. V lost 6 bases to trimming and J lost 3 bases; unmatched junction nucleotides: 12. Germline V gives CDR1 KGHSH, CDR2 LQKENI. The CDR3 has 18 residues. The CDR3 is CASSSSTSGIRDTGELFF. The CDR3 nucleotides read TGTGCCAGCTCGAGCTCGACTAGCGGGATAAGGGACACCGGGGAGCTGTTTTTT.

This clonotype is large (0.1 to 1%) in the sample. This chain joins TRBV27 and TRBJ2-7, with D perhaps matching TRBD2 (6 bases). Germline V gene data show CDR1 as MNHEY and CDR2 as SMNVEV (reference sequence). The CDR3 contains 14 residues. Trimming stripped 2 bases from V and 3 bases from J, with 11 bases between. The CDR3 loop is CASSLEAGRYEQYF. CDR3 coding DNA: TGTGCCAGCAGTTTAGAGGCGGGACGCTACGAGCAGTACTTC.

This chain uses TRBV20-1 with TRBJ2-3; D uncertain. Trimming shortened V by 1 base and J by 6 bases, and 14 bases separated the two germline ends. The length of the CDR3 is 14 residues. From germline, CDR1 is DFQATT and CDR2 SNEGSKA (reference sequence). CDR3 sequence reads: CSARVIGVMDTQYF. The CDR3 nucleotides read TGCAGTGCTAGAGTTATCGGTGTGATGGATACGCAGTATTTT.

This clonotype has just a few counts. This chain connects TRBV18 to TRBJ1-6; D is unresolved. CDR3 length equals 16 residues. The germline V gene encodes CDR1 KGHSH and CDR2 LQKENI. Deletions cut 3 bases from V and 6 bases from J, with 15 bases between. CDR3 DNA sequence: TGTGCCAGCTCACCGCGACTGCGGAGCCTTAATTCACCCCTCCACTTT. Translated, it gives CASSPRLRSLNSPLHF. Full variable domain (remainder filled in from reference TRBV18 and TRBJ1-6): NAGVMQNPRHLVRRRGQEARLRCSPMKGHSHVYWYRQLPEEGLKFMVYLQKENIIDESGMPKERFSAEFPKEGPSILRIQQVVRGDSAAYFCASSPRLRSLNSPLHFGNGTRLTVT.

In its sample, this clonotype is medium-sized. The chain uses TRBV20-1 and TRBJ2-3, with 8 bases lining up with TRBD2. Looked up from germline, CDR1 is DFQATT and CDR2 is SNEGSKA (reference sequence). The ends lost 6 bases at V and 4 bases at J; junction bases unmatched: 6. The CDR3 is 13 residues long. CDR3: CSAKTGGADTQYF. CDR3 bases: TGCAGTGCGAAGACGGGAGGGGCAGATACGCAGTATTTT.

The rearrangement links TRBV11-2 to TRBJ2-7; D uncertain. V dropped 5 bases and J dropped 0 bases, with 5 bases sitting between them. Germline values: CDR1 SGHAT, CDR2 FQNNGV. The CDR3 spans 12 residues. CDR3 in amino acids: CASSPDSYEQYF. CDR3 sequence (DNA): TGTGCCAGCAGCCCAGACTCCTACGAGCAGTACTTC. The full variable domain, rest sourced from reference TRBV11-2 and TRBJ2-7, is EAGVAQSPRYKIIEKRQSVAFWCNPISGHATLYWYQQILGQGPKLLIQFQNNGVVDDSQLPKDRFSAERLKGVDSTLKIQPAKLEDSAVYLCASSPDSYEQYFGPGTRLTVT.

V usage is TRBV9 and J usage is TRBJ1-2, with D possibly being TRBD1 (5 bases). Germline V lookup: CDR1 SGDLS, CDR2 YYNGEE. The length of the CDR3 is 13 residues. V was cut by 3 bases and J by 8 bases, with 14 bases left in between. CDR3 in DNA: TGTGCCAGCAGCGCACAGGTGGGAGGAGGCTACACCTTC. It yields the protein CASSAQVGGGYTF.

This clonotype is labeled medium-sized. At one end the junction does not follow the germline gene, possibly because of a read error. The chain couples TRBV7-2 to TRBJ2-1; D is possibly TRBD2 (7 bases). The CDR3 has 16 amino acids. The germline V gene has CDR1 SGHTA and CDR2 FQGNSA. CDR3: CASSFNSPGRGLDPPF. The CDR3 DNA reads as TGTGCCAGCAGCTTCAACTCCCCGGGGCGGGGGCTAGATCCACCGTTC. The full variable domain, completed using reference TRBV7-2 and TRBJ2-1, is GAGVSQSPSNKVTEKGKDVELRCDPISGHTALYWYRQSLGQGLEFLIYFQGNSAPDKSGLPSDRFSAERTGGSVSTLTIQRTQQEDSAVYLCASSFNSPGRGLDPPFGPGTRLTVL.

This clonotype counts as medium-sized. The CDR3 sequence is CASSPTRDETQYF. CDR3 bases: TGTGCCAGCAGCCCCACACGGGACGAGACCCAGTACTTC. The rearrangement uses TRBV7-6 and TRBJ2-5; D tentatively reads TRBD1 or TRBD2 (5 bases each). Germline assignment: CDR1 SGHVS and CDR2 FNYEAQ. With 5 bases removed from V and 5 bases from J, the gap between germline ends came to 12 bases. CDR3 length equals 13 residues.

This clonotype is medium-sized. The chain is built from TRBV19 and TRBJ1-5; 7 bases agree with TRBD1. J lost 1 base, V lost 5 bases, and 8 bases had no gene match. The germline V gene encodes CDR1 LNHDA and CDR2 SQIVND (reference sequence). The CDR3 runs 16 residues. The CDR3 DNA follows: TGTGCCAGTAGTGTCGACAGGGCAAACAGCAATCAGCCCCAGCATTTT. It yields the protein CASSVDRANSNQPQHF.

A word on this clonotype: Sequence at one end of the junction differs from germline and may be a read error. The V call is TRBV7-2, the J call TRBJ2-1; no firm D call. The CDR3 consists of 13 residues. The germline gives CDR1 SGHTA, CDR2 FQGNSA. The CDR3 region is CASSLEGYGSKVF. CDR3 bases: TGTGCCAGCAGCTTAGAGGGTTACGGTTCGAAGGTCTTC.

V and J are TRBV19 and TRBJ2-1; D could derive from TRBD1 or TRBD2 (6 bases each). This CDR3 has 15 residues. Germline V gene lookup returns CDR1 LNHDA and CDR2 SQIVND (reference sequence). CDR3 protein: CVSSPDGRGTTPQFF. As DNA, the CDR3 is TGTGTTAGTAGTCCCGACGGGCGCGGGACAACCCCGCAGTTCTTC. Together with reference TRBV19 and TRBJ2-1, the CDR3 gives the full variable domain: DGGITQSPKYLFRKEGQNVTLSCEQNLNHDAMYWYRQDPGQGLRLIYYSQIVNDFQKGDIAEGYSVSREKKESFPLTVTSAQKNPTAFYLCVSSPDGRGTTPQFFGPGTRLTVL.

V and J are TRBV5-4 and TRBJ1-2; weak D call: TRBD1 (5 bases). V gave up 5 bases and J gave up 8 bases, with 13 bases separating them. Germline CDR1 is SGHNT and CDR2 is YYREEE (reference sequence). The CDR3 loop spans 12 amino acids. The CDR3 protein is CASSSGAGGYTF. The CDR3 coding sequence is TGTGCCAGCAGTTCTGGGGCCGGGGGCTACACCTTC.

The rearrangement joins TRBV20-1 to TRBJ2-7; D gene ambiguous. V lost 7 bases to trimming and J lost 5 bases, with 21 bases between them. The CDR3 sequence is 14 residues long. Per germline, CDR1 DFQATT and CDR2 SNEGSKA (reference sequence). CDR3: CSVLKDRYPHEQYF. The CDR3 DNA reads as TGCAGTGTTCTGAAAGACCGATACCCCCACGAGCAGTACTTC.

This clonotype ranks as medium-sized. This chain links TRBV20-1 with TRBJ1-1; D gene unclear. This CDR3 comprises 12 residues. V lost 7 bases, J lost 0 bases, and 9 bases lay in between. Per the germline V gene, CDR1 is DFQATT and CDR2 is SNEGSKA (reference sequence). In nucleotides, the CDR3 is TGCAGTGGTACTATGGTGAACACTGAAGCTTTCTTT. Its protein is CSGTMVNTEAFF.

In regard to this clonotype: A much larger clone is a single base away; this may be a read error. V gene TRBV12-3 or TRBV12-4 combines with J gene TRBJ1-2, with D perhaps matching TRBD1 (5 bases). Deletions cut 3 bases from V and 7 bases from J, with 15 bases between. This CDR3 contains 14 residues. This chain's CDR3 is CASSLRRAGFGYTF. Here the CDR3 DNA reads TGTGCCAGCAGTTTGAGGCGGGCAGGGTTTGGCTACACCTTC.

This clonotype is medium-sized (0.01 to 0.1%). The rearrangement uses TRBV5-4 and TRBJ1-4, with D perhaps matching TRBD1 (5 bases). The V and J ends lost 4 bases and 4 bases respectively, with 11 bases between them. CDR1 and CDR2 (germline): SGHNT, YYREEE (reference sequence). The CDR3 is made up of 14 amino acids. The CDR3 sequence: CASSRAGSNEKLFF. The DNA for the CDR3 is TGTGCCAGCAGCCGGGCAGGGAGTAATGAAAAACTGTTTTTT.